This T cell receptor (beta chain) was profiled in a study of post-analysis software for immune sequencing data. Whole-study findings and limits: Comparison with controls showed significantly lower normalized Chao1 diversity in multiple sclerosis patients. Controls had lower frequencies than patients of about 5 TRBV segments, which included TRBV5-6, TRBV5-1 and TRBV20-1.

Unique molecular identifiers were built into the TCR beta cDNA libraries. Once about 0.9 to 11 million T cells were used, roughly 500,000 cDNA molecules resulted. MiXCR was run by TCRdb on the PCR reads, yielding one entry per CDR3 protein. This table has roughly 570,000 distinct CDR3 sequences, around a third appearing once. As concerns this clonotype: Its cognate antigen is unknown.

CDR1 SGHVS and CDR2 FNYEAQ come from the germline V gene. The CDR3 contains 16 residues. V dropped 4 bases and J dropped 8 bases, with 21 bases sitting between them. The source of this sequence is a girl aged 2-17 years with multiple sclerosis. V and J are TRBV7-6 and TRBJ2-1; TRBD2 might be the D (5 bases). The material sequenced was blood. The CDR3 is CASSSSGPIAGDEQFF. The CDR3, as DNA: TGTGCCAGCAGCTCCAGCGGACCGATTGCCGGGGATGAGCAGTTCTTC.